The 30 T cell receptor beta chains below all came from one sample that was sequenced in a study of blood T cells in healthy people across ages. Then a second PCR, running roughly 7 to 11 cycles, was carried out with a sample-barcoded 5' primer and a J-beta primer mix. One entry per CDR3 protein results from TCRdb running MiXCR on the 5' RACE reads. The sample shows 890,000 or so distinct CDR3 sequences, approximately 65% of them seen only once. The sample comprised blood. Receptors originate from a man younger than 40 in good health.

The chain is built from TRBV7-2 and TRBJ2-5, with a weak D call TRBD2 (5 bases). V shed 3 bases and J shed 4 bases, with 12 bases lying between them. Germline values: CDR1 SGHTA, CDR2 FQGNSA. This CDR3 is built from 14 residues. The CDR3 loop is CASSFASGRETQYF. CDR3 coding DNA: TGTGCCAGCAGCTTCGCGAGCGGCAGAGAGACCCAGTACTTC.

V is TRBV18 and J is TRBJ2-1; a possible D gene is TRBD2 (7 bases). Germline V gene data show CDR1 as KGHSH and CDR2 as LQKENI. This CDR3 region has 15 residues. V lost 3 bases to trimming and J lost 7 bases, with 16 bases between them. The CDR3 sequence is CASSPQWGGKNEQFF. The CDR3 nucleotides are TGTGCCAGCTCACCCCAGTGGGGGGGCAAAAATGAGCAGTTCTTC.

The chain employs TRBV7-2 and TRBJ2-6, with D hard to call. V was shortened by 4 bases and J by 0 bases, with 13 bases between the two germline ends. There are 17 residues in the CDR3. Looked up from germline, CDR1 is SGHTA and CDR2 is FQGNSA. The CDR3 here is CASSSMAGVSGANVLTF. Here the CDR3 DNA reads TGTGCCAGCAGCTCTATGGCTGGAGTCTCTGGGGCCAACGTCCTGACTTTC.

This clonotype has just a few counts. The chain employs TRBV27 and TRBJ1-6; D is ambiguous. V lost 0 bases to trimming and J lost 10 bases, with 7 bases between them. There are 13 residues in the CDR3. Germline V gene data show CDR1 as MNHEY and CDR2 as SMNVEV (reference sequence). The CDR3, as DNA: TGTGCCAGCAGTTTATCGGCGGGATCACCCCTCCACTTT. This gives the protein CASSLSAGSPLHF.

This chain uses TRBV7-3 with TRBJ2-1, with TRBD2 matching 8 bases. V lost 4 bases to trimming and J lost 7 bases; unmatched junction nucleotides: 9. In germline, CDR1 is SGHTA, CDR2 FQGTGA. The CDR3 covers 15 residues. The DNA of the CDR3 is TGTGCCAGCAGCTCCACACGGGGGGGCTTGAATGAGCAGTTCTTC. Translating it yields CASSSTRGGLNEQFF.

The chain links TRBV14 to TRBJ1-2; D remains ambiguous. V lost 1 base and J 3 bases, leaving 6 bases between the germline ends. Germline V lookup: CDR1 SGHDN, CDR2 FVKESK. This CDR3 has 13 residues. CDR3 bases: TGTGCCAGCAGCCAAGGGAGTGACTATGGCTACACCTTC. Amino acid sequence: CASSQGSDYGYTF.

The V call is TRBV11-2, the J call TRBJ1-2; maybe TRBD1 (5 bases). The germline V and J ends were trimmed by 1 base and 1 base, with 10 bases remaining between them. The CDR3 is 15 residues long. The germline CDR1 and CDR2 sequences are SGHAT and FQNNGV. The CDR3 DNA reads as TGTGCCAGCAGCTTAGTTGGGGACGGTAACTATGGCTACACCTTC. Translation gives CASSLVGDGNYGYTF.

This clonotype was observed many times. The chain couples TRBV27 to TRBJ2-6; D may be TRBD2 (6 bases). Germline lookup yields CDR1 MNHEY and CDR2 SMNVEV (reference sequence). V was trimmed by 7 bases and J by 2 bases, leaving 12 bases between them. The CDR3 has 15 residues. CDR3 bases: TGTGCCAGCAAGAAAAGGGAGGCTGGGGCCAACGTCCTGACTTTC. It codes for CASKKREAGANVLTF.

This clonotype is a singleton in its sample. Mismatch with germline at one junction end may stem from a read error. The chain couples TRBV6-2 or TRBV6-3 to TRBJ1-6; 9 bases match TRBD1. CDR1 MNHEY and CDR2 SVGEGT come from the germline V gene. This CDR3 spans 14 amino acids. CDR3 loop: CASITGGWNSPPHF. For the CDR3, the DNA is TGTGCCAGCATTACAGGGGGCTGGAATTCACCCCCCCACTTT.

The chain joins TRBV4-2 to TRBJ2-5; D possibly corresponds to TRBD1 (5 bases). Germline values: CDR1 LGHNA, CDR2 YNFKEQ. Trimming took 4 bases from V and 3 from J, leaving 12 bases between them. This CDR3 is built from 14 residues. The CDR3 sequence: CASSRVSDKETQYF. The DNA for the CDR3 is TGTGCCAGCAGCCGTGTCTCGGACAAAGAGACCCAGTACTTC.

This rearrangement joins TRBV7-6 to TRBJ2-5; TRBD2 matches at 7 bases. Germline V gene sequence: CDR1 SGHVS, CDR2 FNYEAQ. The J segment lost 1 base and the V segment lost 2 bases, leaving 7 bases of the junction unmatched. This CDR3 spans 16 amino acids. CDR3 amino acids: CASSLKTSTSQETQYF. CDR3 DNA: TGTGCCAGCAGCTTAAAGACTAGCACCAGCCAAGAGACCCAGTACTTC. The full variable domain, in which reference TRBV7-6 and TRBJ2-5 provide the parts outside the CDR3, is GAGVSQSPRYKVTKRGQDVALRCDPISGHVSLYWYRQALGQGPEFLTYFNYEAQQDKSGLPNDRFSAERPEGSISTLTIQRTEQRDSAMYRCASSLKTSTSQETQYFGPGTRLLVL.

The chain couples TRBV2 to TRBJ2-3; D possibly corresponds to TRBD1 (6 bases). Germline V gene lookup returns CDR1 SNHLY and CDR2 FYNNEI. The CDR3 runs to 15 residues. The V end was cut by 2 bases, the J end by 2 bases, with 11 bases between. CDR3 region: CASSETVGATDTQYF. CDR3 nucleotides: TGTGCCAGCAGTGAAACGGTGGGGGCCACAGATACGCAGTATTTT.

The chain employs TRBV11-2 and TRBJ2-7; TRBD1 matches at 8 bases. The germline gives CDR1 SGHAT, CDR2 FQNNGV. This CDR3 region has 14 residues. With V trimmed by 5 bases and J by 6 bases, 9 bases remained unmatched. CDR3 sequence reads: CASSPRTGSGEQYF. For the CDR3, the DNA is TGTGCCAGCAGCCCCCGGACAGGGAGCGGCGAGCAGTACTTC.

This clonotype was seen a few times. The chain couples TRBV29-1 to TRBJ2-3; no firm D call. Germline loops: CDR1 SQVTM, CDR2 ANQGSEA. Trimming took 6 bases from V and 1 from J, leaving 11 bases between them. This CDR3 is 13 amino acids long. This CDR3 reads CSVASTGTDTQYF. The CDR3 coding sequence is TGCAGCGTCGCATCGACGGGCACAGATACGCAGTATTTT.

The chain joins TRBV7-9 to TRBJ2-1; 7 positions agree with TRBD2. The trim removed 3 bases at V and 0 bases at J, leaving 5 bases unmatched. Germline CDR1 SEHNR, CDR2 FQNEAQ (reference sequence). This CDR3 comprises 16 residues. The CDR3 reads CASSFYGGTSYNEQFF. Here the CDR3 DNA reads TGTGCCAGCAGCTTTTACGGGGGGACCTCCTACAATGAGCAGTTCTTC.

V usage is TRBV7-3 and J usage is TRBJ1-1; TRBD1 might be the D (5 bases). The CDR3 spans 12 residues. V was clipped by 8 bases and J by 7 bases, with 14 bases between them. Looked up from germline, CDR1 is SGHTA and CDR2 is FQGTGA. The CDR3 loop is CASGWGLGEAFF. DNA for the CDR3: TGTGCCAGCGGCTGGGGCCTGGGTGAAGCTTTCTTT.

The chain employs TRBV6-4 and TRBJ2-3; D possibly uses TRBD1 or TRBD2 (5 bases each). CDR3 size: 15 residues. V was pared by 3 bases and J by 1 base, with 11 bases between. Germline assignment: CDR1 MRHNA and CDR2 SNTAGT. The CDR3 DNA is TGTGCCAGCAGTGAAGAGGGGACGGGCACAGATACGCAGTATTTT. It encodes CASSEEGTGTDTQYF.

The V call is TRBV29-1, the J call TRBJ2-7, with D tentatively TRBD2 (7 bases). There are 14 residues in the CDR3. V was cut by 1 base and J by 5 bases, with 15 bases left in between. Germline-derived CDR1 and CDR2 are SQVTM and ANQGSEA. DNA for the CDR3: TGCAGCGTTGAAGGGGGGGGCCCGCTGGACGAGCAGTACTTC. As protein: CSVEGGGPLDEQYF.

J is TRBJ2-3 and V is TRBV5-1, with TRBD2 identical over 9 bases. The CDR3 loop spans 16 amino acids. V gave up 4 bases and J gave up 0 bases; unmatched junction bases: 6. Per germline, CDR1 SGHRS and CDR2 YFSETQ. This CDR3 reads CASSISGGLSTDTQYF. The CDR3 DNA sequence: TGCGCCAGCAGCATTAGCGGGGGACTCAGCACAGATACGCAGTATTTT.

This clonotype was counted a few times. The junction differs from germline at one of its ends, possibly a read error. The V gene is TRBV10-3, the J gene TRBJ2-5; D not certain. Germline V lookup: CDR1 ENHRY, CDR2 SYGVKD. This CDR3 comprises 8 residues. CDR3 in DNA: TGTGCCATCAGTGGGCAGTATTTC. Residues: CAISGQYF.

Points on this clonotype: Its ends do not fully match the called genes, so a read error is possible. The gene calls are TRBV28 and TRBJ2-3, with D unresolved. The CDR3 has 11 amino acids. The germline gives CDR1 MDHEN, CDR2 SYDVKM. This CDR3 is CTSSQTDTQYF. In DNA form, the CDR3 reads TGTACCAGCAGCCAAACAGATACGCAGTATTTT.

The CDR3 DNA is TGTGCCAGCAGTCAAACACAGGGGAGGATAAACATTCAGTACTTC. It is translated as CASSQTQGRINIQYF. The J gene is TRBJ2-4, the V gene TRBV12-3 or TRBV12-4; D might be TRBD1 (7 bases). This CDR3 has 15 amino acids. Trimming pared 5 bases from V and 6 bases from J, leaving 17 bases between.

This CDR3 is CSARAYTEAFF. In nucleotides, the CDR3 is TGCAGTGCTAGGGCTTACACTGAAGCTTTCTTT. The chain links TRBV20-1 to TRBJ1-1; no firm D call. The CDR3 consists of 11 residues. Per germline, CDR1 DFQATT and CDR2 SNEGSKA (reference sequence). V dropped 3 bases and J dropped 3 bases, with 5 bases sitting between them.

The rearrangement joins TRBV20-1 to TRBJ2-3, with 9 bases lining up with TRBD2. The CDR3 spans 15 residues. The germline CDR1 and CDR2 sequences are DFQATT and SNEGSKA (reference sequence). The V and J ends lost 6 bases and 3 bases, in that order; junction bases with no gene match: 10. CDR3 residues: CSARGQRGATDTQYF. CDR3 nucleotides: TGCAGTGCGAGGGGGCAGCGGGGGGCAACAGATACGCAGTATTTT.

V is TRBV7-2 and J is TRBJ1-4, with 9 positions matching TRBD1. The trim removed 1 base at V and 4 bases at J, leaving 7 bases unmatched. The CDR3 extends over 17 amino acids. Germline values: CDR1 SGHTA, CDR2 FQGNSA. CDR3 nucleotide sequence: TGTGCCAGCAGCTTAGGGGGGACAGGGATGGATAATGAAAAACTGTTTTTT. Translation gives CASSLGGTGMDNEKLFF.

This clonotype showed up just once. This rearrangement joins TRBV3-1 to TRBJ2-1; TRBD2 is a possible D gene (6 bases). Germline assignment: CDR1 LGHDT and CDR2 YNNKEL (reference sequence). Trimming removed 0 bases from V and 4 bases from J, with 13 bases in between. CDR3 length: 16 amino acids. The DNA of the CDR3 is TGTGCCAGCAGCCAAGAGCTGCGCGGGGTTTACAATGAGCAGTTCTTC. This encodes CASSQELRGVYNEQFF.

This clonotype has a handful of counts. The rearrangement links TRBV5-1 to TRBJ2-1, with D unresolved. Between the trimmed V and J ends, which lost 3 bases and 5 bases, there was a span of 9 bases. This CDR3 is 13 amino acids long. The germline gives CDR1 SGHRS, CDR2 YFSETQ. Here the CDR3 reads CASSWLIDNEQFF. The CDR3, as DNA: TGCGCCAGCAGCTGGCTTATCGACAATGAGCAGTTCTTC.

V is TRBV4-3 and J is TRBJ1-3, with TRBD1 as a possible D gene (5 bases). Germline V gene lookup returns CDR1 LGHNA and CDR2 YSLEER. The V and J ends lost 1 base and 0 bases respectively, with 7 bases between them. The CDR3 contains 15 residues. The CDR3 sequence: CASSQARGSGNTIYF. The CDR3 DNA is TGCGCCAGCAGCCAAGCAAGGGGCTCTGGAAACACCATATATTTT.

This sequence joins TRBV5-4 and TRBJ2-3; 9 bases agree with TRBD2. Per germline, CDR1 SGHNT and CDR2 YYREEE (reference sequence). There are 17 residues in the CDR3. The V and J ends lost 4 bases and 6 bases, in that order; junction bases with no gene match: 15. The CDR3 DNA reads TGTGCCAGCAGCCCTACTAGCGGGCGGACCAATGGGGATACGCAGTATTTT. Translated: CASSPTSGRTNGDTQYF.

V is TRBV18 and J is TRBJ2-1, with 8 positions matching TRBD2. J lost 4 bases, V lost 1 base, and 3 bases had no gene match. This CDR3 contains 15 residues. CDR1 and CDR2 from the germline V gene are KGHSH and LQKENI. The CDR3 sequence is CASSPQGLVYNEQFF. The CDR3 DNA follows: TGTGCCAGCTCACCACAGGGACTAGTGTACAATGAGCAGTTCTTC. Filled out from reference TRBV18 and TRBJ2-1, the complete variable domain reads NAGVMQNPRHLVRRRGQEARLRCSPMKGHSHVYWYRQLPEEGLKFMVYLQKENIIDESGMPKERFSAEFPKEGPSILRIQQVVRGDSAAYFCASSPQGLVYNEQFFGPGTRLTVL.